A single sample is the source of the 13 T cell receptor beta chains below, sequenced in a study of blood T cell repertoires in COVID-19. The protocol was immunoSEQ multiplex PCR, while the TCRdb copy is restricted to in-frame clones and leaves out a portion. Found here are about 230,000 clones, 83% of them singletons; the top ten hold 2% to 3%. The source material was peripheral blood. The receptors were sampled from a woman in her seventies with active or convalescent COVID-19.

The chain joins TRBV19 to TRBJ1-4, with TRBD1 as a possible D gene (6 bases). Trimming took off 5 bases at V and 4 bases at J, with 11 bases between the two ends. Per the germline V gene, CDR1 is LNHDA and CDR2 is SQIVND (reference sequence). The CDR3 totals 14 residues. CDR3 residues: CASSPGDVNEKLFF. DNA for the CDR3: TGTGCCAGTAGTCCAGGGGACGTTAATGAAAAACTGTTTTTT.

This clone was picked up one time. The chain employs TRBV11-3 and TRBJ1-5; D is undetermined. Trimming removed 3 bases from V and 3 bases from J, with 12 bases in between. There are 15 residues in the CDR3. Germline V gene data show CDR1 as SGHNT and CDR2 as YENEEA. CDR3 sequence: CASSFSGDLNQPQHF. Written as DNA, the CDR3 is TGTGCCAGCAGCTTTAGTGGAGACCTCAATCAGCCCCAGCATTTT. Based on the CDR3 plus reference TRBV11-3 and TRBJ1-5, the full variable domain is EAGVVQSPRYKIIEKKQPVAFWCNPISGHNTLYWYLQNLGQGPELLIRYENEEAVDDSQLPKDRFSAERLKGVDSTLKIQPAELGDSAVYLCASSFSGDLNQPQHFGDGTRLSIL.

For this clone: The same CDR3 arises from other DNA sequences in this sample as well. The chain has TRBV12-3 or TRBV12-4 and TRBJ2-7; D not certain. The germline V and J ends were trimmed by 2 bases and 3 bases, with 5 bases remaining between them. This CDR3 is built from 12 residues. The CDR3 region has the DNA TGTGCCAGCAGTTTATCCGGCTACGAGCAGTACTTC. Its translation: CASSLSGYEQYF.

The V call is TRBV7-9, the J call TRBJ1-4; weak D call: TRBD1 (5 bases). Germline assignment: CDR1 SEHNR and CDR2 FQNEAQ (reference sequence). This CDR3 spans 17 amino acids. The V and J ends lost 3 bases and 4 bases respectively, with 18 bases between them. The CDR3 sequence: CASSLAPIGGINEKLFF. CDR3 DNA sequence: TGTGCCAGCAGCTTGGCCCCCATTGGGGGGATTAATGAAAAACTGTTTTTT.

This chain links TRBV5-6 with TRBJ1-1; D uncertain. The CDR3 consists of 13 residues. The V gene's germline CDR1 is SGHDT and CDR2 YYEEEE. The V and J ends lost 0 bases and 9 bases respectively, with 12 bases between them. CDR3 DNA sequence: TGTGCCAGCAGCTTGGCCGCCGGTACTAAAGCTTTCTTT. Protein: CASSLAAGTKAFF.

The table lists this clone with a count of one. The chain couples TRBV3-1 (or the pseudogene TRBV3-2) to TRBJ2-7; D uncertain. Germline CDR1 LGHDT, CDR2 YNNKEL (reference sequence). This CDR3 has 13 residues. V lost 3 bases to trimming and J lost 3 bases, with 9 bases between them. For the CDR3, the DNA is TGTGCCAGCAGCCACCGGTCGCACTACGAGCAGTACTTC. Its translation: CASSHRSHYEQYF.

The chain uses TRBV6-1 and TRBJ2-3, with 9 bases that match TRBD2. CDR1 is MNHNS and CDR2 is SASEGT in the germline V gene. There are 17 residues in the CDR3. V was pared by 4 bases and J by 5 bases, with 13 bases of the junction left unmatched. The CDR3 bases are TGTGCCAGCAGTGTGAACCTGGCGGGAGGGCCCGTAGATACGCAGTATTTT. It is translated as CASSVNLAGGPVDTQYF.

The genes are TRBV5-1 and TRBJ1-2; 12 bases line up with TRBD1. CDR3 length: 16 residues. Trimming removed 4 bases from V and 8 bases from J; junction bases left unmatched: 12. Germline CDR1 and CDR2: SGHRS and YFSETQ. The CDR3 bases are TGCGCCAGCAGCGCTCCCGGGACAGGGGGCGCGGGGGGCTACACCTTC. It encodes CASSAPGTGGAGGYTF.

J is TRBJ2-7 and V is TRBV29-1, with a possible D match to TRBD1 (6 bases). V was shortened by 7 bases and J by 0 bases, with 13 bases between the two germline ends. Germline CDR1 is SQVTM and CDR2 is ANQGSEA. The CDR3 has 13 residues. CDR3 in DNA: TGCAGCGCCCGGACAGTGAGCTCCTACGAGCAGTACTTC. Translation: CSARTVSSYEQYF.

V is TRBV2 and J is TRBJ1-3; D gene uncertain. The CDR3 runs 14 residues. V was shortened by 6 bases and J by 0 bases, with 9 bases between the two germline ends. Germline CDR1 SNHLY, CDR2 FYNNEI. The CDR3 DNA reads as TGTGCCAGCAGATCCCACAGCTCTGGAAACACCATATATTTT. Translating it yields CASRSHSSGNTIYF. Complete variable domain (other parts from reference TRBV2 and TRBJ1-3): EPEVTQTPSHQVTQMGQEVILRCVPISNHLYFYWYRQILGQKVEFLVSFYNNEISEKSEIFDDQFSVERPDGSNFTLKIRSTKLEDSAMYFCASRSHSSGNTIYFGEGSWLTVV.

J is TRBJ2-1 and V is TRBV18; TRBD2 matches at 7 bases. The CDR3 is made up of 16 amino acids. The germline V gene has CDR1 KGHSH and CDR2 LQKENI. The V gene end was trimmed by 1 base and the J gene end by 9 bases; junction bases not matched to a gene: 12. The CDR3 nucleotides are TGTGCCAGCTCACCACTGGAGGCTAGCGGCTTGATTGAGCAGTTCTTC. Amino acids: CASSPLEASGLIEQFF.

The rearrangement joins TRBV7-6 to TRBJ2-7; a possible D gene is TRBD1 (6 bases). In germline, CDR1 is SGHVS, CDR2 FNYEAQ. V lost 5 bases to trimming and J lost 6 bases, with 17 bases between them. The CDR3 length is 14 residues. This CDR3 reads CASSIGQPGLEQYF. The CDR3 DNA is TGTGCCAGCAGCATCGGACAGCCCGGCCTCGAGCAGTACTTC.

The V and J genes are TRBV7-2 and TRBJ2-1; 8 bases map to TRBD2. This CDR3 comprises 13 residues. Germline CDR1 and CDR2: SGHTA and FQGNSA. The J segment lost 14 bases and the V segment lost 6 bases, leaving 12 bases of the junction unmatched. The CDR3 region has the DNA TGTGCCAGCAGATCGGGGGGGGGACTAGAAGAGTTCTTC. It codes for CASRSGGGLEEFF. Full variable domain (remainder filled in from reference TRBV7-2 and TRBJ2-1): GAGVSQSPSNKVTEKGKDVELRCDPISGHTALYWYRQSLGQGLEFLIYFQGNSAPDKSGLPSDRFSAERTGGSVSTLTIQRTQQEDSAVYLCASRSGGGLEEFFGPGTRLTVL.